Following are 15 T cell receptor beta chains from one sample sequenced in a study of vaccination and CD4 T cells after COVID-19. The Oncomine TCR Beta short-read assay was what sequenced the DNA obtained from cultured CD4+ T cells. TCRdb processed the PCR reads anew with MiXCR; each CDR3 protein has one entry. This table has about 12,000 distinct CDR3 sequences, approximately 43% appearing once. This sample's treatment: roughly 11-day PBMC culture with coronavirus spike peptide pools or control peptides (ViraFEST assay). No antigens are known for them. Sequencing input: CD4+ T cells from blood, cultured in vitro. These receptors originate from a human donor who had recovered from COVID-19.

The V call is TRBV4-3, the J call TRBJ2-7, with TRBD1 matching over 10 bases. Trimming cost V 0 bases and J 2 bases; bases outside gene matches: 4. Germline V gives CDR1 LGHNA, CDR2 YSLEER. The CDR3 length is 16 residues. CDR3 bases: TGCGCCAGCAGCCAAGAAGGAGGACAGGGGGCCTACGAGCAGTACTTC. Its protein is CASSQEGGQGAYEQYF.

This clonotype has only a few counts. The genes are TRBV30 and TRBJ2-2, with D uncertain. This CDR3 comprises 12 residues. The V gene lost 5 bases and the J gene lost 5 bases, with 9 bases spanning the gap. CDR1 is GTSNPN and CDR2 is SVGIG in the germline V gene (reference sequence). As DNA, the CDR3 is TGTGCCTGGGGCTGGAGTACCGGGGAGCTGTTTTTT. It is translated as CAWGWSTGELFF.

This clonotype was seen only a few times. The CDR3 spells CASSPGQGYGYTF. The CDR3 DNA reads as TGTGCCAGCTCGCCGGGGCAGGGCTATGGCTACACCTTC. The chain couples TRBV11-2 to TRBJ1-2, with D tentatively TRBD1 (5 bases). V was pared by 8 bases and J by 4 bases, with 14 bases between. Germline V gene sequence: CDR1 SGHAT, CDR2 FQNNGV. CDR3 size: 13 residues.

This clonotype has a single count. V gene TRBV11-2 combines with J gene TRBJ1-1; 7 nucleotides align to TRBD1. CDR3 size: 16 residues. Trimming cost V 2 bases and J 4 bases; bases outside gene matches: 10. Per the germline V gene, CDR1 is SGHAT and CDR2 is FQNNGV. Written as DNA, the CDR3 is TGTGCCAGCAGCTTACGATGGGACAGACTGGGCACTGAAGCTTTCTTT. Its protein is CASSLRWDRLGTEAFF.

There are a few counts of this clonotype. V usage is TRBV7-2 and J usage is TRBJ2-7; 10 bases match TRBD2. This CDR3 contains 15 residues. Germline CDR1 SGHTA, CDR2 FQGNSA. V shed 5 bases and J 6 bases; nucleotides not matched to a gene: 10. CDR3 in amino acids: CASSLASGSYGEQYF. The DNA for the CDR3 is TGTGCCAGCAGCCTGGCTAGCGGGAGTTATGGCGAGCAGTACTTC.

The chain couples TRBV20-1 to TRBJ2-3; no reliable D call. Germline values: CDR1 DFQATT, CDR2 SNEGSKA (reference sequence). V lost 6 bases, J lost 2 bases, and 12 bases lay in between. The CDR3 totals 13 residues. The DNA of the CDR3 is TGCAGTGCCCCTCAGGCCAACACAGATACGCAGTATTTT. Protein sequence: CSAPQANTDTQYF.

The J gene is TRBJ1-2, the V gene TRBV2, with D hard to call. The germline V and J ends were trimmed by 6 bases and 3 bases, with 11 bases remaining between them. The CDR3 is made up of 13 amino acids. CDR1 is SNHLY, CDR2 FYNNEI, per germline. The CDR3 here is CASSFQEDYGYTF. The CDR3 nucleotides are TGTGCCAGCAGCTTTCAGGAGGACTATGGCTACACCTTC.

The rearrangement uses TRBV11-2 and TRBJ2-5; the match to TRBD1 covers 12 bases. The CDR3 length is 14 residues. V shed 5 bases and J 5 bases; nucleotides not matched to a gene: 3. The germline V gene has CDR1 SGHAT and CDR2 FQNNGV. The CDR3: CASSRDRGRETQYF. In nucleotides, the CDR3 is TGTGCCAGCAGCCGGGACAGGGGGCGGGAGACCCAGTACTTC. The variable domain in full, with the rest retrieved from reference TRBV11-2 and TRBJ2-5, is EAGVAQSPRYKIIEKRQSVAFWCNPISGHATLYWYQQILGQGPKLLIQFQNNGVVDDSQLPKDRFSAERLKGVDSTLKIQPAKLEDSAVYLCASSRDRGRETQYFGPGTRLLVL.

This clonotype was seen more than once but under ten times. The chain couples TRBV6-1 to TRBJ1-5, with TRBD1 matching 7 bases. Trimming cost V 3 bases and J 2 bases; bases outside gene matches: 1. The CDR3 totals 14 residues. Germline V gene data show CDR1 as MNHNS and CDR2 as SASEGT. The CDR3 DNA is TGTGCCAGCAGTGACAGGGGGGGCAATCAGCCCCAGCATTTT. It translates to CASSDRGGNQPQHF.

This CDR3 is CASSRDSRSTEAFF. CDR3 in DNA: TGTGCCAGCAGTCGGGACAGTCGGAGCACTGAAGCTTTCTTT. The chain has TRBV6-2 or TRBV6-3 and TRBJ1-1; 7 bases are shared with TRBD1. This CDR3 contains 14 residues. Germline V gives CDR1 MNHEY, CDR2 SVGEGT. V dropped 5 bases and J dropped 4; count of bases not matched to a gene: 7.

This sequence joins TRBV11-2 and TRBJ2-5; possibly TRBD1 or TRBD2 for D (7 bases each). The V gene lost 5 bases and the J gene lost 2 bases, with 15 bases spanning the gap. Germline-derived CDR1 and CDR2 are SGHAT and FQNNGV. There are 15 residues in the CDR3. The DNA for the CDR3 is TGTGCCAGCAGCCCGGGGGGACAGAGACAAGAGACCCAGTACTTC. Its protein is CASSPGGQRQETQYF.

The chain links TRBV11-2 to TRBJ2-5; no definite D call. Germline V gene sequence: CDR1 SGHAT, CDR2 FQNNGV. The CDR3 totals 13 residues. The V and J ends lost 2 bases and 4 bases respectively, with 8 bases between them. This chain's CDR3 is CASSLTVPETQYF. Written as DNA, the CDR3 is TGTGCCAGCAGCTTAACAGTCCCAGAGACCCAGTACTTC.

This chain uses TRBV19 with TRBJ1-1, with a weak D call TRBD1 (6 bases). Deletions cut 5 bases from V and 6 bases from J, with 19 bases between. This CDR3 is 15 amino acids long. Germline-derived CDR1 and CDR2 are LNHDA and SQIVND (reference sequence). This chain's CDR3 is CASSRGGSGSAEAFF. The DNA for the CDR3 is TGTGCCAGTAGTCGGGGGGGCTCGGGTTCTGCTGAAGCTTTCTTT.

This clonotype was detected a few times. This chain links TRBV7-2 with TRBJ1-5; D unresolved. Germline V lookup: CDR1 SGHTA, CDR2 FQGNSA. The CDR3 length is 16 residues. V lost 3 bases, J lost 4 bases, and 16 bases lay in between. The CDR3 loop reads CASSFQSGIPNQPQHF. The CDR3 bases are TGTGCCAGCAGCTTCCAGTCGGGTATACCAAATCAGCCCCAGCATTTT.

This clonotype was seen a single time. The chain joins TRBV24-1 to TRBJ2-5; TRBD1 aligns across 12 bases. Germline loops: CDR1 KGHDR, CDR2 SFDVKD. The junction had 14 bases not matched to a gene; V was cut back by 3 bases and J by 4 bases. The CDR3 loop spans 19 amino acids. The CDR3 spells CATSDTESTGTGGLETQYF. CDR3 nucleotides: TGTGCCACCAGTGATACGGAATCGACCGGGACAGGGGGCTTAGAGACCCAGTACTTC.